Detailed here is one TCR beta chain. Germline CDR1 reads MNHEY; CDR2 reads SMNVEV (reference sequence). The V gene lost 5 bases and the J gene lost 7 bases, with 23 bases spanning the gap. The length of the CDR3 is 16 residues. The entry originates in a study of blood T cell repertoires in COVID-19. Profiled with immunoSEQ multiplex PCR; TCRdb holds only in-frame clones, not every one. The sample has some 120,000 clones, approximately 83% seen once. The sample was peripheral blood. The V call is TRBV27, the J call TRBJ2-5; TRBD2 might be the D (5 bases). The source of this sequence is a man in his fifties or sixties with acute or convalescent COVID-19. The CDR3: CASSLRALDAQWTQYF. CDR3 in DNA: TGTGCCAGCAGTCTACGCGCACTAGATGCTCAATGGACCCAGTACTTC.